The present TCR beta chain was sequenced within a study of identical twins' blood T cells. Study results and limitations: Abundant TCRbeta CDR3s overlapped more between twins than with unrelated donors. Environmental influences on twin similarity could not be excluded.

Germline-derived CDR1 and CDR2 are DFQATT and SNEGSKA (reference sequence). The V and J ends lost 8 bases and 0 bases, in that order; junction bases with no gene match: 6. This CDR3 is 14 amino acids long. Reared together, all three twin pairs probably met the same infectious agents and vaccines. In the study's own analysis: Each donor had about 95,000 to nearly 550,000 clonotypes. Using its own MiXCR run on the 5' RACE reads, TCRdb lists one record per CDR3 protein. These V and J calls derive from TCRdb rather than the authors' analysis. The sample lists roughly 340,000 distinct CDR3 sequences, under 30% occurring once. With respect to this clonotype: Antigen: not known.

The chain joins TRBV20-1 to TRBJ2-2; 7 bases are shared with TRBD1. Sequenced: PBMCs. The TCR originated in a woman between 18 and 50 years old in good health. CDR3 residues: CSTPQGTNTGELFF. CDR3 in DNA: TGCAGTACCCCACAGGGGACGAACACCGGGGAGCTGTTTTTT.